The clone carrying this T cell receptor (beta chain) showed up just a few times. In the authors' workflow: Estimates of nucleated cell counts were drawn from the amplification of reference gene primers. Data came from immunoSEQ multiplex PCR; TCRdb stores just in-frame clones and leaves some out. The D gene and trimming were derived from the DNA, and the V and J assignments and clone size from that table. The sample gives some 260,000 clones, approximately 88% of which show up once; about 10% is in the top ten. The CDR3 spans 15 residues. Trimming took off 5 bases at V and 0 bases at J, with 11 bases between the two ends. Germline CDR1 SGHTA, CDR2 FQGTGA. The record originates from a study of blood T cell repertoires in COVID-19.

Specimen: peripheral blood. The clonotype comes from a woman in her 70s with COVID-19, enrolled during active disease. The chain is built from TRBV7-3 and TRBJ2-1, with D unresolved. CDR3 nucleotide sequence: TGTGCCAGCAGCCCTCACCCTAGCTCCTACAATGAGCAGTTCTTC. It yields the protein CASSPHPSSYNEQFF.